This T cell receptor (beta chain) was recovered during a study of low-dose radiotherapy and immunotherapy resistance in tumors. At the level of the study: Cohort 2, a group dosed every two weeks at 1 Gy per fraction, received 13 Gy in total over 26 weeks. While receiving nivolumab 240 mg every two weeks, patients also received ipilimumab 1 mg/kg every six weeks, both intravenously.

V was pared by 1 base and J by 8 bases, with 8 bases of the junction left unmatched. The CDR3 is 16 amino acids. The germline V gene has CDR1 SEHNR and CDR2 FQNEAQ (reference sequence). Covering alpha and beta chains, TRAV- and TRBV-specific primers were used for the first-strand cDNA. TCR amplification used about 18 PCR cycles, a constant-region primer and a V-primer adapter. TCRdb re-called the reads with MiXCR, one entry per CDR3 protein. Here the sample spans roughly 40,000 distinct CDR3 sequences, 25% to 30% being singletons. Time point in this sample: after trial treatment. Treatment denoted: LDRT plus nivolumab, ipilimumab, low-dose cyclophosphamide and aspirin (RACIN trial). Solid tumors that lacked tumor-infiltrating lymphocytes and were advanced were present in eligible patients.

The TCR sequence derives from a male donor with prostate cancer. The rearrangement joins TRBV7-9 to TRBJ2-1; 10 bases match TRBD2. This specimen consisted of PBMCs, obtained after low-dose radiotherapy plus immunotherapy. The CDR3 coding sequence is TGTGCCAGCAGCTTAGAATTTACTAGCGGGGCCTATGAGCAGTTCTTC. Amino acids: CASSLEFTSGAYEQFF. The full variable domain, in which reference TRBV7-9 and TRBJ2-1 provide the parts outside the CDR3, is DTGVSQNPRHKITKRGQNVTFRCDPISEHNRLYWYRQTLGQGPEFLTYFQNEAQLEKSRLLSDRFSAERPKGSFSTLEIQRTEQGDSAMYLCASSLEFTSGAYEQFFGPGTRLTVL.